This is a list of T cell receptor beta chains from one sample in a study of CD4 T cells in relation to SARS-CoV-2 and coronaviruses. Their target antigens are unknown. Repertoires were generated with immunoSEQ multiplex PCR, while TCRdb's copy carries only in-frame clones and drops some. Among more than 20,000 clones listed, 76% were seen once. The material sequenced was CD4+ T cells from PBMCs, cultured in vitro. These receptors all stem from a human donor in good health. CDR3s include the opening cysteine and the closing phenylalanine or tryptophan. A D gene is named only where the DNA matches it firmly. The size field is filled for only some rows; it gives once, few, many or a size class.

14	TRBV6-5	TRBJ1-6	few	-	CASRPGSNNSPLHF	TGTGCCAGCAGGCCGGGATCCAATAATTCACCCCTCCACTTT
13	TRBV12-3/TRBV12-4	TRBJ2-3	few	-	CASRTGFVDTQYF	TGTGCCAGCAGAACAGGGTTTGTAGATACGCAGTATTTT
16	TRBV7-3	TRBJ2-6	-	-	CASSPGTALSANVLTF	TGTGCCAGCAGCCCGGGGACGGCTCTCTCGGCCAACGTCCTGACTTTC
16	TRBV27	TRBJ1-3	-	TRBD1	CASSLSLPQGGNTIYF	TGTGCCAGCAGTTTATCCCTCCCACAGGGGGGAAACACCATATATTTT
15	TRBV28	TRBJ2-4	once	-	CASSYTSLAKNIQYF	TGTGCCAGCAGTTATACTAGCTTAGCCAAAAACATTCAGTACTTC
16	TRBV2	TRBJ2-2	-	TRBD1	CASSIQGAKNTGELFF	TGTGCCAGCAGTATCCAGGGGGCTAAGAACACCGGGGAGCTGTTTTTT
15	TRBV7-3	TRBJ2-7	-	TRBD1	CASSQTGTGVYEQYF	TGTGCCAGCAGCCAAACCGGGACAGGAGTTTACGAGCAGTACTTC
15	TRBV4-1	TRBJ1-5	once	-	CASSQEEGADQPQHF	TGCGCCAGCAGCCAAGAAGAAGGGGCCGATCAGCCCCAGCATTTT
16	TRBV19	TRBJ2-2	few	-	CASSIYRGGNTGELFF	TGTGCCAGTAGTATATACCGGGGAGGAAACACCGGGGAGCTGTTTTTT
11	TRBV25-1	TRBJ2-1	-	-	CASSELSEQFF	TGTGCCAGCAGTGAACTGAGTGAGCAGTTCTTC
13	TRBV30	TRBJ1-5	-	-	CAWSKGGVQPQHF	TGTGCCTGGAGTAAGGGAGGGGTTCAGCCCCAGCATTTT
15	TRBV9	TRBJ2-1	once	TRBD2	CASSVSGTSYNEQFF	TGTGCCAGCAGCGTTAGCGGGACCTCCTACAATGAGCAGTTCTTC
15	TRBV3-1/TRBV3-2	TRBJ2-1	-	TRBD2	CASSPRLAAADEQFF	TGTGCCAGCAGCCCACGACTAGCCGCTGCCGATGAGCAGTTCTTC
13	TRBV7-3	TRBJ2-7	-	-	CASSGGSDYEQYF	TGTGCCAGCAGCGGGGGTTCGGACTACGAGCAGTACTTC
11	TRBV6-6	TRBJ1-1	-	-	CASRRRAEAFF	TGTGCCAGCAGACGAAGGGCTGAAGCTTTCTTT
13	TRBV5-1	TRBJ2-2	-	-	CASADYGPGELFF	TGCGCCAGCGCCGACTACGGTCCCGGGGAGCTGTTTTTT
15	TRBV27	TRBJ2-2	-	TRBD2	CASSLAGGSTGELFF	TGTGCCAGCAGTCTAGCGGGAGGGAGCACCGGGGAGCTGTTTTTT
16	TRBV11-2	TRBJ2-5	-	TRBD2	CASSLVIAGAGETQYF	TGTGCCAGCAGCTTAGTAATAGCGGGAGCGGGAGAGACCCAGTACTTC
15	TRBV6-6	TRBJ1-4	-	TRBD1	CASSWGQSTNEKLFF	TGTGCCAGCAGCTGGGGACAGTCAACTAATGAAAAACTGTTTTTT
13	TRBV28	TRBJ1-2	-	-	CASSQDSDYGYTF	TGTGCCAGCAGTCAGGATTCGGACTATGGCTACACCTTC
16	TRBV24-1	TRBJ2-5	-	TRBD1	CATSAKDRGRWETQYF	TGTGCCACCAGTGCTAAGGACAGGGGGCGCTGGGAGACCCAGTACTTC
14	TRBV24-1	TRBJ1-5	-	-	CATSVGPSNQPQHF	TGTGCCACCAGTGTCGGTCCTAGCAATCAGCCCCAGCATTTT
13	TRBV2	TRBJ2-1	-	-	CASSDVLGVEQFF	TGTGCCAGCAGTGACGTACTTGGGGTCGAGCAGTTCTTC
13	TRBV19	TRBJ2-7	-	TRBD1	CASRTGQVDGQYF	TGTGCCAGTAGAACGGGACAGGTCGACGGGCAGTACTTC
17	TRBV5-1	TRBJ2-6	-	TRBD1	CASSETGIISGANVLTF	TGCGCCAGCAGCGAGACAGGGATCATCTCTGGGGCCAACGTCCTGACTTTC
16	TRBV15	TRBJ2-2	-	-	CATSRFGTSNTGELFF	TGTGCCACCAGCAGATTTGGGACATCGAACACCGGGGAGCTGTTTTTT
13	TRBV2	TRBJ2-1	once	TRBD1	CATDSTGRNEQFF	TGTGCTACCGATTCGACAGGGCGCAATGAGCAGTTCTTC
14	TRBV19	TRBJ1-1	few	-	CASSKDRLNTEAFF	TGTGCCAGTAGTAAAGACAGGCTAAACACTGAAGCTTTCTTT
15	TRBV4-1	TRBJ1-2	once	-	CASRSIQGSNYGYTF	TGCGCCAGCAGGTCTATACAGGGATCTAACTATGGCTACACCTTC
17	TRBV5-5	TRBJ1-6	few	TRBD1	CASSSKTGTGSGSPLHF	TGTGCCAGCAGCTCAAAGACCGGGACAGGGAGTGGTTCACCCCTCCACTTT
16	TRBV3-1/TRBV3-2	TRBJ1-3	large	-	CASSQDWSRSGNTIYF	TGTGCCAGCAGCCAAGATTGGAGCCGATCTGGAAACACCATATATTTT
15	TRBV19	TRBJ2-7	-	-	CASTTHYGSLYEQYF	TGTGCCAGTACCACCCATTACGGGAGTCTCTACGAGCAGTACTTC
13	TRBV7-2	TRBJ2-5	-	-	CASSPNRGETQYF	TGTGCCAGCAGCCCGAACCGAGGGGAGACCCAGTACTTC
17	TRBV5-1	TRBJ1-1	-	TRBD1	CASSSTQGKGLNTEAFF	TGCGCCAGCAGCTCTACACAGGGGAAGGGCTTGAACACTGAAGCTTTCTTT
17	TRBV7-6	TRBJ2-3	-	-	CASSLARGTQGPDTQYF	TGTGCCAGCAGCTTAGCGCGAGGTACGCAGGGCCCAGATACGCAGTATTTT
14	TRBV20-1	TRBJ2-7	once	-	CSASYVRGDYEQYF	TGCAGTGCTAGTTACGTTAGGGGGGACTACGAGCAGTACTTC
16	TRBV28	TRBJ1-3	-	TRBD1	CASSRRGPSSGNTIYF	TGTGCCAGCAGTCGAAGGGGGCCGAGCTCTGGAAACACCATATATTTT
15	TRBV5-8	TRBJ2-6	once	TRBD1	CASSLGPGTENVLTF	TGTGCCAGCAGCCTGGGGCCCGGGACAGAAAACGTCCTGACTTTC
14	TRBV19	TRBJ2-4	-	-	CASSMWVPENIQYF	TGTGCCAGTAGTATGTGGGTTCCCGAAAACATTCAGTACTTC
13	TRBV24-1	TRBJ2-7	-	-	CATSEETSGKQYF	TGTGCCACCAGTGAAGAAACCTCTGGTAAGCAGTACTTC
10	TRBV6-5	TRBJ1-2	-	-	CAGGSYGYTF	TGTGCGGGGGGGTCCTATGGCTACACCTTC
15	TRBV6-4	TRBJ2-7	-	TRBD2	CASSERSSGRAEQYF	TGTGCCAGCAGTGAAAGGTCTAGCGGGAGGGCCGAGCAGTACTTC
12	TRBV2	TRBJ1-1	-	TRBD1	CATTRTGAEAFF	TGTGCCACCACAAGGACAGGTGCTGAAGCTTTCTTT
15	TRBV11-2	TRBJ2-1	once	TRBD2	CASSPGVTSHNEQFF	TGTGCCAGCAGCCCGGGGGTGACTAGCCACAATGAGCAGTTCTTC
16	TRBV6-6	TRBJ2-4	-	-	CASSSSLGNGKNIQYF	TGTGCCAGCAGTTCGTCCCTAGGAAATGGCAAAAACATTCAGTACTTC
14	TRBV19	TRBJ2-1	-	TRBD2	CATHPAGVANEQFF	TGTGCCACCCACCCGGCGGGAGTCGCCAATGAGCAGTTCTTC
15	TRBV6-5	TRBJ2-1	-	-	CASRGTGPYYNEQFF	TGTGCCAGCAGGGGTACCGGGCCCTACTACAATGAGCAGTTCTTC
19	TRBV7-9	TRBJ2-1	-	TRBD2	CASSLKTSGRALFYNEQFF	TGTGCCAGCAGCTTAAAGACTAGCGGGAGGGCCTTATTCTACAATGAGCAGTTCTTC